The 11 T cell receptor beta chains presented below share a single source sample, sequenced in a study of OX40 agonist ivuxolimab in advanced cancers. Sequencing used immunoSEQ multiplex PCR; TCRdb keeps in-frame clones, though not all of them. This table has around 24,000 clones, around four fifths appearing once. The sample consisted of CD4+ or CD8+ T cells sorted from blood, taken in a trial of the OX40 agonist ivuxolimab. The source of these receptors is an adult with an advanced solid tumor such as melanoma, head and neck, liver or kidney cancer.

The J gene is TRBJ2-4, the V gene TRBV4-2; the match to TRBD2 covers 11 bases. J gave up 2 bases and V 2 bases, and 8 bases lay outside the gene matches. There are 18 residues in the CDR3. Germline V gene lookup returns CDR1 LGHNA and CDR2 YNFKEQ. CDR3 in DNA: TGTGCCAGCAGCCAAACACACCTAGCGGGAGGACCCAAAAACATTCAGTACTTC. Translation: CASSQTHLAGGPKNIQYF.

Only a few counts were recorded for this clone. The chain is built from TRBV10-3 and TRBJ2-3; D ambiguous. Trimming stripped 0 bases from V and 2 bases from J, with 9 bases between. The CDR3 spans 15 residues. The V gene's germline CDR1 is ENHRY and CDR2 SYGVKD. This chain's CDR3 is CAISESNLYTDTQYF. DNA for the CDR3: TGTGCCATCAGTGAGTCGAATCTATACACAGATACGCAGTATTTT.

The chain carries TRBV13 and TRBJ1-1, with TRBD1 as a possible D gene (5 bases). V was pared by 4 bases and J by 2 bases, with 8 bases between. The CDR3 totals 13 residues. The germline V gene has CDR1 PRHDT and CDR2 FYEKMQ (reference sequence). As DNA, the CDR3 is TGTGCCAGCAGCTCGGGGGGTAACACTGAAGCTTTCTTT. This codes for CASSSGGNTEAFF.

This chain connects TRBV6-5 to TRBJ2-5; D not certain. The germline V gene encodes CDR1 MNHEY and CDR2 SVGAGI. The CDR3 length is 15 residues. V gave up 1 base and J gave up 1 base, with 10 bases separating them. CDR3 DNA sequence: TGTGCCAGCAGTTACTTTAAAGGAACCCAAGAGACCCAGTACTTC. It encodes CASSYFKGTQETQYF.

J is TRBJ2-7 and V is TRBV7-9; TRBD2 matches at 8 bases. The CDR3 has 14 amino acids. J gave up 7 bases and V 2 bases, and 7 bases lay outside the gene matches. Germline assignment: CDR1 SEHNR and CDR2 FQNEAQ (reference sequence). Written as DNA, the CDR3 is TGTGCCAGCAGCTTAAAAAGCGGGGGAGAAGAGCAGTACTTC. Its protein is CASSLKSGGEEQYF.

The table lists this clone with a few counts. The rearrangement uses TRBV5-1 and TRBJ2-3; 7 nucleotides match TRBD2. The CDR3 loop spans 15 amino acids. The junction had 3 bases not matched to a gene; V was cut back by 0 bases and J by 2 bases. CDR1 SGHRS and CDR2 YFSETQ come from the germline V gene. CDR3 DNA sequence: TGCGCCAGCAGCTTGGAGCTAGCGGCCACAGATACGCAGTATTTT. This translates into CASSLELAATDTQYF. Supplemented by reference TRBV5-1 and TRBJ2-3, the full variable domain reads KAGVTQTPRYLIKTRGQQVTLSCSPISGHRSVSWYQQTPGQGLQFLFEYFSETQRNKGNFPGRFSGRQFSNSRSEMNVSTLELGDSALYLCASSLELAATDTQYFGPGTRLTVL.

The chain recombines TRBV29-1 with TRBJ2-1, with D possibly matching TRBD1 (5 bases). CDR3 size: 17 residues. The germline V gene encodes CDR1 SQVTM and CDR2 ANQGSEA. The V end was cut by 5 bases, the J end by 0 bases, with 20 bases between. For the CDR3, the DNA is TGCAGCGTTTTGGGGCAGGGTCTCCCTAGCTCCTACAATGAGCAGTTCTTC. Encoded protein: CSVLGQGLPSSYNEQFF.

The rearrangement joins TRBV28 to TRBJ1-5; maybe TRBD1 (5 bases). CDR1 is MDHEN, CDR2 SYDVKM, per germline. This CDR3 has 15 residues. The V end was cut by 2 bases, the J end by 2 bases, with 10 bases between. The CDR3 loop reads CASSLVQGRNQPQHF. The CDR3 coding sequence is TGTGCCAGCAGTTTAGTGCAGGGTCGCAATCAGCCCCAGCATTTT.

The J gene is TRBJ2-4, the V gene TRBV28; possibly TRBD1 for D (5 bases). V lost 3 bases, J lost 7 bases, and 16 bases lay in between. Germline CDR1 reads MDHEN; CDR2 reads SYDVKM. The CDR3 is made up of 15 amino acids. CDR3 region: CASSFRAGFRNIQYF. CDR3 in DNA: TGTGCCAGCAGTTTCCGGGCAGGGTTTCGTAACATTCAGTACTTC.

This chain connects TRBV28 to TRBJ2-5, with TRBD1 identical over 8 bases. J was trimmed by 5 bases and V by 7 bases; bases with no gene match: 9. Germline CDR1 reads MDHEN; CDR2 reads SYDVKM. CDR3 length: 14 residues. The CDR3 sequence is CASILRDRPETQYF. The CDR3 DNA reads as TGTGCCAGCATTCTAAGGGACAGGCCTGAGACCCAGTACTTC.

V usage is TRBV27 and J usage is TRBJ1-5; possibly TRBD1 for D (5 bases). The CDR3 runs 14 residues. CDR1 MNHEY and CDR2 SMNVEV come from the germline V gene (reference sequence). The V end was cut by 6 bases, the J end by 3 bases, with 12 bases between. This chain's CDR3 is CASRQGLNNQPQHF. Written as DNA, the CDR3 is TGTGCCAGCAGGCAGGGTTTGAACAATCAGCCCCAGCATTTT.